Listed below are T cell receptor beta chains from one sample, sequenced in a study of graft-versus-host responses after intestinal transplantation. The assay was immunoSEQ multiplex PCR, and TCRdb's table has in-frame clones only and misses some. The sample contains about 19,000 clones, approximately 80% of which appear only once. The sample in question was PBMCs, obtained 14 days after transplant. The receptors stem from a human patient who received an intestinal transplant, so some T cells may come from the graft donor. CDR3s include the opening cysteine and the closing phenylalanine or tryptophan. Some rows mark clone size as missing; the rest say once, few, many or name a class of expanded clone.

J gene | clone size | V gene | CDR3 protein
TRBJ2-7 | - | TRBV5-6 | CASSLDRQPSYEQYF
TRBJ2-1 | - | TRBV4-2 | CASSQDPLTSGSNEQFF
TRBJ2-7 | - | TRBV29-1 | CSVEGVYEQYF
TRBJ1-1 | few | TRBV7-3 | CASSFGGNTEAFF
TRBJ2-5 | - | TRBV19 | CASSIYGGETQYF
TRBJ2-2 | once | TRBV13 | CASRGKVGTGELFF
TRBJ2-4 | - | TRBV19 | CASRARDRVAKNIQYF
TRBJ2-3 | - | TRBV7-3 | CAGSLIGQGAADTQYF
TRBJ2-7 | - | TRBV5-4 | CASSLAGVTYEQYF
TRBJ2-1 | - | TRBV19 | CASSSTGTVYNEQFF
TRBJ2-6 | - | TRBV5-6 | CASSALPRRGAGANVLTF
TRBJ1-1 | - | TRBV5-1 | CASSLVGQREVSTEAFF
TRBJ2-2 | - | TRBV2 | CASSDRWNTGELFF
TRBJ2-1 | few | TRBV6-1 | CASSVTSGAHNEQFF
TRBJ2-1 | - | TRBV7-6 | CASSLSSYNEQFF
TRBJ1-1 | - | TRBV6-4 | CASSVESTSEAFF
TRBJ2-2 | - | TRBV9 | CASSPGSGGSGELFF
TRBJ1-2 | - | TRBV11-3 | CASSSAGKANYGYTF
TRBJ1-1 | - | TRBV10-2 | CASRDGDTEAFF
TRBJ1-6 | - | TRBV7-2 | CASSSGPYKDSPLHF
TRBJ2-1 | - | TRBV27 | CASSWDNNEQFF
TRBJ2-2 | - | TRBV2 | CANLGQGTNTGELFF